Listed below are T cell receptor beta chains from one sample, sequenced in a study of T-cell memory formation after mild COVID-19. One entry per CDR3 protein results from TCRdb running MiXCR on the 5' RACE reads. The sample comprises 400,000 or so distinct CDR3 sequences, over 15% of which are singletons, and approximately 8.4% rests with the top ten. The sequencing input was PBMCs or a T cell subset sorted from them (not recorded which). These receptors were obtained from an adult woman who had mild COVID-19 (a few samples of this study predate the infection). Cell type and time point are not known. Each CDR3 is given with its conserved first and last residue. D genes are given only for firm matches. Clone size is stated in some rows and not others, as once, few, many or a class when expanded.

CDR3 DNA	CDR3 protein	clone size	D gene	V gene	J gene
TGTGCCAGCAGCTTCTCATGGGAGGCGATGAACACTGAAGCTTTCTTT	CASSFSWEAMNTEAFF	-	-	TRBV7-9	TRBJ1-1
TGCAGCGTGTTTTGGGCAGGGGGTTTCACTGAAGCTTTCTTT	CSVFWAGGFTEAFF	-	TRBD1	TRBV29-1	TRBJ1-1
TGCGCCAGCAGCCGTCGACTAGCGGGGGGAAATCACGAGCAGTACTTC	CASSRRLAGGNHEQYF	few	TRBD2	TRBV4-1	TRBJ2-7
TGTGCCAGCAGCTGGTCCGGGACAGGGGTCAGTGAGCAGTTCTTC	CASSWSGTGVSEQFF	-	TRBD1	TRBV5-6	TRBJ2-1
TGTGCCAGCAGGGGGGCCCCGCCGTTCTTC	CASRGAPPFF	many	-	TRBV12-3/TRBV12-4	TRBJ2-1
TGTGCCACGGCCGGGACTAGCGGCTACACCGGGGAGCTGTTTTTT	CATAGTSGYTGELFF	-	TRBD2	TRBV24-1	TRBJ2-2
TGTGCCAGCTCACCAGTATCACCCTCGGGGATGAACACTGAAGCTTTCTTT	CASSPVSPSGMNTEAFF	-	-	TRBV18	TRBJ1-1
TGTGCCAGCAGCGCGGGACTCCCGAGCAATCAGCCCCAGCATTTT	CASSAGLPSNQPQHF	-	-	TRBV7-9	TRBJ1-5
TGTGCCAGCAGCGAAGCTATGGGTACTGAAGCTTTCTTT	CASSEAMGTEAFF	few	-	TRBV2	TRBJ1-1
TGCAGTGCTAGAGAAGTGACCACGGACGAGCAGTACTTC	CSAREVTTDEQYF	-	-	TRBV20-1	TRBJ2-7
TGTGCCAGCAGCCCGGACCGCGGCTATACGCAGTATTTT	CASSPDRGYTQYF	-	-	TRBV7-9	TRBJ2-3
TGTGCCAGCAGCCCAAGTGGGGAGGGGCTCCAAGAGACCCAGTACTTC	CASSPSGEGLQETQYF	few	TRBD2	TRBV4-2	TRBJ2-5
TGCGCCAGCAGCCTGGGACAGGGGGTTGACACTGAAGCTTTCTTT	CASSLGQGVDTEAFF	few	TRBD1	TRBV5-1	TRBJ1-1
TGCAGCGTCGTAGGTCCCGGGACAGGGGGTCCCACAGATACGCAGTATTTT	CSVVGPGTGGPTDTQYF	-	TRBD1	TRBV29-1	TRBJ2-3
TGTGCCATCAGTGAGTCAACTAGCGGGAGTCGCACCGGGGAGCTGTTTTTT	CAISESTSGSRTGELFF	-	TRBD2	TRBV10-3	TRBJ2-2
TGTGCCAGCAGTGCGGGAACCACAGATACGCAGTATTTT	CASSAGTTDTQYF	-	-	TRBV25-1	TRBJ2-3